These 9 T cell receptor beta chains originate from one sample sequenced in a study of T-cell memory formation after mild COVID-19. From the 5' RACE reads, TCRdb called clonotypes with MiXCR, one entry per CDR3 protein. Here the sample spans about 290,000 distinct CDR3 sequences, approximately 15% being singletons. The sample comprised PBMCs or a T cell subset sorted from them (not recorded which). Receptor source: a man aged 18 to 30 who had mild COVID-19 (a few samples of this study predate the infection). Cell type and time point are not known.

The CDR3 DNA sequence: TGCAGTGCTAGAGATGGGAGGGTTTTTAATCAGCCCCAGCATTTT. As protein: CSARDGRVFNQPQHF. The chain employs TRBV20-1 and TRBJ1-5; D gene uncertain. The CDR3 is made up of 15 amino acids. Germline V gives CDR1 DFQATT, CDR2 SNEGSKA (reference sequence). V was pared by 0 bases and J by 4 bases, with 13 bases between.

Only a few counts were recorded for this clonotype. The J gene is TRBJ2-7, the V gene TRBV5-1; TRBD2 matches at 7 bases. The junction had 11 bases not matched to a gene; V was cut back by 4 bases and J by 7 bases. CDR1 and CDR2 from the germline V gene are SGHRS and YFSETQ. This CDR3 contains 14 residues. The CDR3, as DNA: TGCGCCAGCAGCCCGGGAGGCTCCGAGTGGGAGCAGTACTTC. It codes for CASSPGGSEWEQYF.

The chain has TRBV13 and TRBJ2-5; possibly TRBD1 for D (7 bases). Trimming left V 5 bases short and J 6 bases short, with 13 bases between. CDR3 size: 13 residues. Germline V lookup: CDR1 PRHDT, CDR2 FYEKMQ (reference sequence). In DNA, the CDR3 is TGTGCCAGCAGCCCAGGGGGGAGGAAGACCCAGTACTTC. The encoded protein is CASSPGGRKTQYF.

Many counts were recorded for this clonotype. The chain links TRBV10-3 to TRBJ2-5; the D is unclear. The CDR3 contains 12 residues. The V end was cut by 10 bases, the J end by 3 bases, with 12 bases between. CDR1 ENHRY and CDR2 SYGVKD come from the germline V gene. The CDR3 sequence: CATSEGEETQYF. In nucleotides, the CDR3 is TGTGCCACCTCGGAAGGCGAAGAGACCCAGTACTTC.

This clonotype was counted at least ten times. This chain uses TRBV7-9 with TRBJ2-2; D perhaps matches TRBD2 (6 bases). Deletions cut 11 bases from V and 4 bases from J, with 11 bases between. The CDR3 is 12 amino acids. Germline lookup yields CDR1 SEHNR and CDR2 FQNEAQ (reference sequence). The CDR3 bases are TGTGCCCTGGGGGGTGGCACCGGGGAGCTGTTTTTT. It encodes CALGGGTGELFF. Combining the CDR3 with reference TRBV7-9 and TRBJ2-2 gives the whole variable domain DTGVSQNPRHKITKRGQNVTFRCDPISEHNRLYWYRQTLGQGPEFLTYFQNEAQLEKSRLLSDRFSAERPKGSFSTLEIQRTEQGDSAMYLCALGGGTGELFFGEGSRLTVL.

The rearrangement joins TRBV5-1 to TRBJ2-3; TRBD2 matches at 9 bases. From germline, CDR1 is SGHRS and CDR2 YFSETQ. This CDR3 comprises 13 residues. Losses at the gene ends were 0 bases for V and 9 bases for J; bases not matched to a gene: 2. The CDR3 region has the DNA TGCGCCAGCAGCTTGGTTCTAGCGGGAACGCAGTATTTT. As protein: CASSLVLAGTQYF.

This clonotype was detected a few times. CDR3 coding DNA: TGCGCCAGCAGCCCGGTCGGAACCCCAAGCCATGGCTACACCTTC. It encodes CASSPVGTPSHGYTF. The chain employs TRBV4-3 and TRBJ1-2; D remains ambiguous. This CDR3 has 15 amino acids. V lost 4 bases to trimming and J lost 6 bases, with 18 bases between them. Per the germline V gene, CDR1 is LGHNA and CDR2 is YSLEER.

V is TRBV30 and J is TRBJ2-5, with D uncertain. Trimming left V 2 bases short and J 2 bases short, with 3 bases between. Germline V gene lookup returns CDR1 GTSNPN and CDR2 SVGIG (reference sequence). This CDR3 has 11 residues. CDR3 in amino acids: CAWSKQETQYF. CDR3 nucleotide sequence: TGTGCCTGGAGTAAACAAGAGACCCAGTACTTC.

The rearrangement links TRBV7-2 to TRBJ1-5, with no clear D. The germline V and J ends were trimmed by 4 bases and 4 bases, with 14 bases remaining between them. Germline V gene data show CDR1 as SGHTA and CDR2 as FQGNSA. The CDR3 length is 15 residues. In DNA form, the CDR3 reads TGTGCCAGCAGCTCAAACACCCTCCGAAATCAGCCCCAGCATTTT. It translates to CASSSNTLRNQPQHF.